Sequencing of this T cell receptor (beta chain) was carried out in a study of cytomegalovirus exposure and HLA in healthy donors. General observations from the study: Among TCR beta chains, those listed as cytomegalovirus-associated numbered about 160.

With 60 Vbeta and 13 Jbeta primers, the PCR was carried out. Clones were sequenced by immunoSEQ multiplex PCR, and TCRdb holds only the in-frame ones, with some missing. The table shows 100,000 to 150,000 clones, with roughly 80% occurring only once. Germline V CDR1 and CDR2: MNHEY, SMNVEV (reference sequence). The CDR3 has 15 residues. The V and J ends lost 5 bases and 1 base respectively, with 14 bases between them. On this clone itself: No antigen is known for it.

The chain recombines TRBV27 with TRBJ1-2, with D perhaps matching TRBD1 (6 bases). Sequencing was carried out using PBMCs. This clonotype originated in a man aged 18-30 years in good health and CMV-seronegative. The CDR3 DNA follows: TGTGCCAGCAGTCACGGACAGACTTATAACTATGGCTACACCTTC. Translating it yields CASSHGQTYNYGYTF.